Many counts were recorded for the clone carrying this T cell receptor (beta chain). Its antigen is currently unknown. Tregs were sorted as CD4+CD25+CD127-/low cells. TCRdb passed the 5' RACE reads through MiXCR, listing each CDR3 protein once. The repertoire holds more than 9,000 distinct CDR3 sequences, with roughly a sixth as singletons. Study results and limitations: Greatest tumor Treg TCR overlap was with tumor naive CD4+ cells.

This sequence was found in a female donor with breast cancer. The sample taken for sequencing was Tregs sorted from a lymph node.

DNA of the CDR3: TGTGCCAGCAGCCCCCGGGACAGTAAAAGGTGGCAGTTCTTC. This gives the protein CASSPRDSKRWQFF. The chain couples TRBV7-9 to TRBJ2-1; 7 bases are a match to TRBD1. Germline CDR1 reads SEHNR; CDR2 reads FQNEAQ (reference sequence). With V trimmed by 5 bases and J by 12 bases, 13 bases remained unmatched. This CDR3 contains 14 residues.